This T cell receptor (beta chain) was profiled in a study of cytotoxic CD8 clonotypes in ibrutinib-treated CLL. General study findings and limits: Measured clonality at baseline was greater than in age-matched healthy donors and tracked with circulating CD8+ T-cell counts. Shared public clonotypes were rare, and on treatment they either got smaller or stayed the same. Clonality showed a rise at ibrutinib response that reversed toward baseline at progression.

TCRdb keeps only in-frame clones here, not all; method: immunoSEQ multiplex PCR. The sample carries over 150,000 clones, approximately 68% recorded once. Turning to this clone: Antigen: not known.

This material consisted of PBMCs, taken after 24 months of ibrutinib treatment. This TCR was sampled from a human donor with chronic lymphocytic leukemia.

DNA of the CDR3: TGTGCCAGCAGGATGGGACAGGGCGGAGAGACCCAGTACTTC. Protein product: CASRMGQGGETQYF. The V call is TRBV2, the J call TRBJ2-5; TRBD1 matches 9 bases. The CDR3 length is 14 residues. Germline CDR1 SNHLY, CDR2 FYNNEI. The V segment lost 6 bases and the J segment 4 bases; nucleotides outside the gene matches: 6.